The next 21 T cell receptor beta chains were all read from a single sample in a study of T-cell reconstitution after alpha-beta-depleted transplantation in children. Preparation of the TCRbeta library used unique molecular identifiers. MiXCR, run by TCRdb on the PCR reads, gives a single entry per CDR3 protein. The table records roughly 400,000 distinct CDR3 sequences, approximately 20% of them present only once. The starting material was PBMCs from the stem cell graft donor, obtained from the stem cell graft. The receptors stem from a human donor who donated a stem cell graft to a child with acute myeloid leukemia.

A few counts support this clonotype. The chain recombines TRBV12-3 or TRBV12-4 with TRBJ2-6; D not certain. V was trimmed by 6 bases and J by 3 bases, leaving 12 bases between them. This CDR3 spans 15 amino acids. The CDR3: CASSQDWGGANVLTF. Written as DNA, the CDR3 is TGTGCCAGCAGCCAAGACTGGGGTGGGGCCAACGTCCTGACTTTC.

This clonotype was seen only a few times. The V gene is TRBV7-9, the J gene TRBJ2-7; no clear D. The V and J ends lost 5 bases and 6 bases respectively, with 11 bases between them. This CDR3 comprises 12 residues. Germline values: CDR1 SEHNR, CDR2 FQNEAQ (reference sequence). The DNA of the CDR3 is TGTGCCAGCAGCCATCGACCGAGCGAGCAGTACTTC. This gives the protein CASSHRPSEQYF.

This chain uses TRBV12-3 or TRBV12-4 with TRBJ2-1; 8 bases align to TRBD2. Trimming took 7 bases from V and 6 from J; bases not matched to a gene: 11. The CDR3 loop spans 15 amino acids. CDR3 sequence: CASILYGGTSNEQFF. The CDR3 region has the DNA TGTGCCAGCATTCTCTATGGCGGGACTAGCAATGAGCAGTTCTTC.

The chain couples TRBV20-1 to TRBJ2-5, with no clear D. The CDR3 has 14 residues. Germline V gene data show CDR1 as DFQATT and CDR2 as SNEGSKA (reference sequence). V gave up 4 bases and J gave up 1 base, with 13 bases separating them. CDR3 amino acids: CSAIAGSSQETQYF. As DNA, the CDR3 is TGCAGTGCTATCGCAGGTTCTTCCCAAGAGACCCAGTACTTC.

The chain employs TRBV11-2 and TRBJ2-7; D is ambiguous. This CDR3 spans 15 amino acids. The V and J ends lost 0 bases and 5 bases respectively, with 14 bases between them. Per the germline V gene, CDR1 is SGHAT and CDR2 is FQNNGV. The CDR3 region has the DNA TGTGCCAGCAGCTTAGAAAGAGGAGTTTGGAACGAGCAGTACTTC. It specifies CASSLERGVWNEQYF.

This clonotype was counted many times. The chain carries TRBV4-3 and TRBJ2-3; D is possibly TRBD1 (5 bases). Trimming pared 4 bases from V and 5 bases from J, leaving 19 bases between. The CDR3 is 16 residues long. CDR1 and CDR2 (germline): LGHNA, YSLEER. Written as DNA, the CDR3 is TGCGCCAGCAGCCGGGGTGTTTCGAGGCAGGGAGATACGCAGTATTTT. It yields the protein CASSRGVSRQGDTQYF.

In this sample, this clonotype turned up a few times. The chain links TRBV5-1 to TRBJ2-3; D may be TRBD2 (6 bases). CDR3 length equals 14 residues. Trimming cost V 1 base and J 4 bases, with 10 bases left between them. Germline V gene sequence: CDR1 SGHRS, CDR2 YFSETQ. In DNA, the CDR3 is TGCGCCAGCAGCTTGTCGGGAGTACCAGATACGCAGTATTTT. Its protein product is CASSLSGVPDTQYF. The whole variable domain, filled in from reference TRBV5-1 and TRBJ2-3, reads KAGVTQTPRYLIKTRGQQVTLSCSPISGHRSVSWYQQTPGQGLQFLFEYFSETQRNKGNFPGRFSGRQFSNSRSEMNVSTLELGDSALYLCASSLSGVPDTQYFGPGTRLTVL.

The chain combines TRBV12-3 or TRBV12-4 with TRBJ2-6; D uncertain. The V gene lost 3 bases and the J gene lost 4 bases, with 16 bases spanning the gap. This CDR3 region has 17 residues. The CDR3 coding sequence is TGTGCCAGCAGTTTCCGCAGTGCCCTGGCCGGGGCCAACGTCCTGACTTTC. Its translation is CASSFRSALAGANVLTF.

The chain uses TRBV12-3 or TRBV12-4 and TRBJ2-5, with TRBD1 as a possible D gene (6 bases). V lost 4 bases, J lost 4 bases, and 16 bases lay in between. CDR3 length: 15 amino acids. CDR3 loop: CASSSTGNPRETQYF. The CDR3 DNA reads TGTGCCAGCAGTTCGACAGGAAACCCTAGAGAGACCCAGTACTTC.

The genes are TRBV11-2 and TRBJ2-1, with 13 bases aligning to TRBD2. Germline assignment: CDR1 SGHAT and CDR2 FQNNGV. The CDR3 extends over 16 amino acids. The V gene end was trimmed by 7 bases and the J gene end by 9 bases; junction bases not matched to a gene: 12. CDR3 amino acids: CASNPTGTSGTVEQFF. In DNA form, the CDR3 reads TGTGCCAGCAACCCGACCGGGACTAGCGGGACTGTTGAGCAGTTCTTC.

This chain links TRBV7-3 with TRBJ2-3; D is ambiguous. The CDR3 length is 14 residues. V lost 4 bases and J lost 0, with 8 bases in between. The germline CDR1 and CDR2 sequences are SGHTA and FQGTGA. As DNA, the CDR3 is TGTGCCAGCAGCTCGACCCCTAGCACAGATACGCAGTATTTT. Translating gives CASSSTPSTDTQYF.

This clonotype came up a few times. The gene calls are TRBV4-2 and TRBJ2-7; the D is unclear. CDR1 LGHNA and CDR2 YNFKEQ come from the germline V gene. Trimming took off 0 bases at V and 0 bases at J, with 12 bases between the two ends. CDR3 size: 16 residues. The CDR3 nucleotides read TGTGCCAGCAGCCAAGATCTGCACACCCTCTCCTACGAGCAGTACTTC. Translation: CASSQDLHTLSYEQYF.

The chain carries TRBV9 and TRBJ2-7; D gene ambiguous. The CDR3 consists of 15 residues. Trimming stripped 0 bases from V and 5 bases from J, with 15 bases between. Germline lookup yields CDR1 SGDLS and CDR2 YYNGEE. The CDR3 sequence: CASSVEPSLVHEQYF. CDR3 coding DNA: TGTGCCAGCAGCGTAGAGCCCAGCCTAGTCCACGAGCAGTACTTC. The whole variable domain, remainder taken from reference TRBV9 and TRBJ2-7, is DSGVTQTPKHLITATGQRVTLRCSPRSGDLSVYWYQQSLDQGLQFLIQYYNGEERAKGNILERFSAQQFPDLHSELNLSSLELGDSALYFCASSVEPSLVHEQYFGPGTRLTVT.

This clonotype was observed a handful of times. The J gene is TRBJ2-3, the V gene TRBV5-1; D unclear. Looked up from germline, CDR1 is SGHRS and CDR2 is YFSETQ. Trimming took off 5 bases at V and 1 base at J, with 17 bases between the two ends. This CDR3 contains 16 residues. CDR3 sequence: CASRFKLPRGTDTQYF. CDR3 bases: TGCGCCAGCAGGTTCAAACTTCCCCGAGGCACAGATACGCAGTATTTT.

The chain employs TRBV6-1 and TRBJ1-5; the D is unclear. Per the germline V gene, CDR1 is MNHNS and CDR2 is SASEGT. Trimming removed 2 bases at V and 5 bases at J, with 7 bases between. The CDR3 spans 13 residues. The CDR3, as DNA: TGTGCCAGCAGTGAAATGGCGGATCAGCCCCAGCATTTT. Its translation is CASSEMADQPQHF.

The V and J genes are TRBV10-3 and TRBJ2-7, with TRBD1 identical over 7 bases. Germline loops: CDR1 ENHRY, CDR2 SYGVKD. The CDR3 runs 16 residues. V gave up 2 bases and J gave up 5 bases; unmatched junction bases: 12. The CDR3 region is CAISERRIQGVNEQYF. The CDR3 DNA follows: TGTGCCATCAGTGAGCGCCGGATCCAGGGGGTCAACGAGCAGTACTTC.

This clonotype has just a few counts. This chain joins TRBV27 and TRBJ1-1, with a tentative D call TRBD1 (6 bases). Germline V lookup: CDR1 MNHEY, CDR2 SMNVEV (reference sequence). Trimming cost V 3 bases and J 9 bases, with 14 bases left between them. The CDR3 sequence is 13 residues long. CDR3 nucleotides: TGTGCCAGCAGTTTGGCAGGGGATGAGAAAGCTTTCTTT. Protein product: CASSLAGDEKAFF.

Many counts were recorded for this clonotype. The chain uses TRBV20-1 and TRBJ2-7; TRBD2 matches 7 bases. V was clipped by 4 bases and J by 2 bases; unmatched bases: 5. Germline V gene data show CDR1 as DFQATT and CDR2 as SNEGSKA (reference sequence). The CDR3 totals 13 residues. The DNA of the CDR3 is TGCAGTGCTAATCGCGGGAGCCCCTACGAGCAGTACTTC. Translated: CSANRGSPYEQYF.

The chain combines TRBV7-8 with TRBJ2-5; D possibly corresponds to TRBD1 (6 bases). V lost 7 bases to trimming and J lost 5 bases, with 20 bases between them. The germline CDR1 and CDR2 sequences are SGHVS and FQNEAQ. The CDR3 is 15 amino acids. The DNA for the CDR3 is TGTGCCAGCATCGCCCCGAAGGGGGAGCGGGAGACCCAGTACTTC. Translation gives CASIAPKGERETQYF.

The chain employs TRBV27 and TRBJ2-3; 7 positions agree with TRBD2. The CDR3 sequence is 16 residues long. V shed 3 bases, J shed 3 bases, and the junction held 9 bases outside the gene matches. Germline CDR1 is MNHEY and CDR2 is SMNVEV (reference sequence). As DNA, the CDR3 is TGTGCCAGCAGTTTGGTCTTGGGGGGGATAACAGATACGCAGTATTTT. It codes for CASSLVLGGITDTQYF.

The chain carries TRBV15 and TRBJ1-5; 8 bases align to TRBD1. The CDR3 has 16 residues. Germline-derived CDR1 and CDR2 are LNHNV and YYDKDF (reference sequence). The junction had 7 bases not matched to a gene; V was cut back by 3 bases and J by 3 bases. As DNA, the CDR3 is TGTGCCACCAGCAGTGGCGGACAGGGCTACAATCAGCCCCAGCATTTT. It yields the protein CATSSGGQGYNQPQHF.